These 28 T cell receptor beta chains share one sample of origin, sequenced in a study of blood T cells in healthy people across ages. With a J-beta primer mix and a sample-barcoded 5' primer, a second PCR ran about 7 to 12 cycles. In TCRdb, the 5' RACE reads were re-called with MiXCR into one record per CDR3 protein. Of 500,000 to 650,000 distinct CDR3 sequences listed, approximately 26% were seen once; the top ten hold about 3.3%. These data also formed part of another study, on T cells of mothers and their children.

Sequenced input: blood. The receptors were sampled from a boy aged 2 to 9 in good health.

The DNA for the CDR3 is TGTGCCACCACCTTGGCGGGATCCCAAGAGACCCAGTACTTC. Amino acid sequence: CATTLAGSQETQYF. The rearrangement joins TRBV15 to TRBJ2-5; tentative D call: TRBD2 (6 bases). From germline, CDR1 is LNHNV and CDR2 YYDKDF (reference sequence). The CDR3 contains 14 residues. V lost 7 bases to trimming and J lost 1 base, with 13 bases between them.

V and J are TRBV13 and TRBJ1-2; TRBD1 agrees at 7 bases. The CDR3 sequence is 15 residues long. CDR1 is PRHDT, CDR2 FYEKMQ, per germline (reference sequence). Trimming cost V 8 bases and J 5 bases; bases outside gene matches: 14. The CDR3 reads CASYSARQGTYGYTF. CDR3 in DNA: TGTGCCAGCTACTCAGCCCGACAGGGAACATATGGCTACACCTTC.

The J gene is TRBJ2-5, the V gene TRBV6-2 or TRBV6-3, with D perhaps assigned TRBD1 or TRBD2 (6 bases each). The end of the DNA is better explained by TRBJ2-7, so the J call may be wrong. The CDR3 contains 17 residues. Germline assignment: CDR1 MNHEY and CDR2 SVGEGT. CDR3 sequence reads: CASSYSYPGVAGDEQYF. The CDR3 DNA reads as TGTGCCAGCAGTTACTCGTACCCGGGAGTGGCAGGGGACGAGCAGTACTTC.

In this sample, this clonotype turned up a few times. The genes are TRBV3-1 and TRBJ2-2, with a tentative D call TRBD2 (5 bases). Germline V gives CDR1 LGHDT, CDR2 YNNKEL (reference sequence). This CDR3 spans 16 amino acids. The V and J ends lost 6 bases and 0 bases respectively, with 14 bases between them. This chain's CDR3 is CASSTVPGTNTGELFF. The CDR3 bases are TGTGCCAGCAGTACGGTTCCGGGAACGAACACCGGGGAGCTGTTTTTT.

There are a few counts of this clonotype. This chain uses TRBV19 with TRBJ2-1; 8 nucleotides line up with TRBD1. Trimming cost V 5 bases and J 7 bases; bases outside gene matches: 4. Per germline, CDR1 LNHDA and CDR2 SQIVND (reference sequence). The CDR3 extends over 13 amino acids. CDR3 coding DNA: TGTGCCAGTAGTTCGGACAGGGATAATGAGCAGTTCTTC. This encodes CASSSDRDNEQFF.

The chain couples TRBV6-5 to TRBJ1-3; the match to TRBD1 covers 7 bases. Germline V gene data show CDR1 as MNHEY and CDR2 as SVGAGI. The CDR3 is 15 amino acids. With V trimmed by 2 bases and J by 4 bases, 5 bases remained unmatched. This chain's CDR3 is CASSYATGAGNTIYF. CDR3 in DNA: TGTGCCAGCAGTTACGCCACAGGGGCCGGAAACACCATATATTTT.

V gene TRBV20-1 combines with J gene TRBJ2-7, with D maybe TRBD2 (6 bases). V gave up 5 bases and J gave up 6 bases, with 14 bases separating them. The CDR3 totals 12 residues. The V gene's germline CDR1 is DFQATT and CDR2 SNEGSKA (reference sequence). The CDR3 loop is CSAGTVGGEQYF. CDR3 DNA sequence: TGCAGTGCTGGGACTGTGGGCGGCGAGCAGTACTTC.

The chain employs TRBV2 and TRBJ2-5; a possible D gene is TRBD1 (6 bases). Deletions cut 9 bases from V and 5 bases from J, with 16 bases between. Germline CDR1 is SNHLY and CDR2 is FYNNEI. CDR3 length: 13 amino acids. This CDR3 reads CARRNRAGETQYF. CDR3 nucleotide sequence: TGTGCCAGGCGCAACAGGGCAGGGGAGACCCAGTACTTC.

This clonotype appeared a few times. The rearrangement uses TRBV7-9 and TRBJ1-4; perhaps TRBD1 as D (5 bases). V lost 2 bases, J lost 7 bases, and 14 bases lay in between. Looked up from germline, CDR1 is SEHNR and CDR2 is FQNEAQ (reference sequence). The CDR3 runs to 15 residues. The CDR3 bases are TGTGCCAGCAGCTTAACCGGGGGAAAAGCTGAAAAACTGTTTTTT. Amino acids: CASSLTGGKAEKLFF.

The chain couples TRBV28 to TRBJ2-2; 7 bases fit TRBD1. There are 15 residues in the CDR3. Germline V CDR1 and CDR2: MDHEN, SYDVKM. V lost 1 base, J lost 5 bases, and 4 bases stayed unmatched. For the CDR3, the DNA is TGTGCCAGCAGTTTATCGACAGGGTGGACCGGGGAGCTGTTTTTT. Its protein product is CASSLSTGWTGELFF.

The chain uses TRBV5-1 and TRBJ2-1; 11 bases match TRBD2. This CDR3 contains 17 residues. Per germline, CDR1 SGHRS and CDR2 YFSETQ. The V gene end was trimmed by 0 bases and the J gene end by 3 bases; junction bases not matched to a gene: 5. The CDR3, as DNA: TGCGCCAGCAGCTTGGTTCTAGCGGGAGGAGTCTACAATGAGCAGTTCTTC. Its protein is CASSLVLAGGVYNEQFF.

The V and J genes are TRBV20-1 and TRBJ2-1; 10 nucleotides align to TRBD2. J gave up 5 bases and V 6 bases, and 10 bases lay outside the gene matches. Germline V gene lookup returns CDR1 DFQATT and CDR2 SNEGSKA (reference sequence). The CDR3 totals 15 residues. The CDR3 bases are TGCAGTGCCCAGGAGGGGACTAGCGCTCACAATGAGCAGTTCTTC. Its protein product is CSAQEGTSAHNEQFF.

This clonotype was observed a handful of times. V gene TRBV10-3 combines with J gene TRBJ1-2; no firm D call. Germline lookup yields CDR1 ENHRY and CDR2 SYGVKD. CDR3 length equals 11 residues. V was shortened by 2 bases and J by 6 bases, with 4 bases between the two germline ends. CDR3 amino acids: CAISEGNGYTF. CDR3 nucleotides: TGTGCCATCAGTGAGGGCAATGGCTACACCTTC.

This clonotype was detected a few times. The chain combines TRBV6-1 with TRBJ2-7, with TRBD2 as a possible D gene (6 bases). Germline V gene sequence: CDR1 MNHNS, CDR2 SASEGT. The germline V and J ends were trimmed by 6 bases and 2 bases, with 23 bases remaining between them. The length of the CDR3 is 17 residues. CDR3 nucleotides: TGTGCCAGCAGGGGAGGAGAGCCATACATTTCGGCCTACGAGCAGTACTTC. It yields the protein CASRGGEPYISAYEQYF.

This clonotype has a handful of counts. CDR3 sequence: CASSISRDRGILSYNEQFF. The CDR3 DNA is TGTGCCAGCAGTATTTCAAGGGACAGGGGCATCCTCTCCTACAATGAGCAGTTCTTC. The gene calls are TRBV9 and TRBJ2-1; TRBD1 matches 10 bases. The V and J ends lost 5 bases and 0 bases, in that order; junction bases with no gene match: 14. This CDR3 is 19 amino acids long. Germline values: CDR1 SGDLS, CDR2 YYNGEE. The full variable domain, rest sourced from reference TRBV9 and TRBJ2-1, is DSGVTQTPKHLITATGQRVTLRCSPRSGDLSVYWYQQSLDQGLQFLIQYYNGEERAKGNILERFSAQQFPDLHSELNLSSLELGDSALYFCASSISRDRGILSYNEQFFGPGTRLTVL.

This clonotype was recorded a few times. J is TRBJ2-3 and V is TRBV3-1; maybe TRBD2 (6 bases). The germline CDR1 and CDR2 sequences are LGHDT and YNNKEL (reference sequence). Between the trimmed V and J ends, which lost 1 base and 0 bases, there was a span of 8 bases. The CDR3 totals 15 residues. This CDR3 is CASSQGGLSTDTQYF. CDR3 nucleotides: TGTGCCAGCAGCCAAGGTGGACTAAGCACAGATACGCAGTATTTT.

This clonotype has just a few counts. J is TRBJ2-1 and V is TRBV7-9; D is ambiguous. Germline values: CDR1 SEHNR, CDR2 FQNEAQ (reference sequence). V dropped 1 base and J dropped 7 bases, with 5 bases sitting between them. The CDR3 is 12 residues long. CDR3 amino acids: CASSLGENEQFF. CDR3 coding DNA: TGTGCCAGCAGCTTAGGGGAAAATGAGCAGTTCTTC. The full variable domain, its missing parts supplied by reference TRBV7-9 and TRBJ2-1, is DTGVSQNPRHKITKRGQNVTFRCDPISEHNRLYWYRQTLGQGPEFLTYFQNEAQLEKSRLLSDRFSAERPKGSFSTLEIQRTEQGDSAMYLCASSLGENEQFFGPGTRLTVL.

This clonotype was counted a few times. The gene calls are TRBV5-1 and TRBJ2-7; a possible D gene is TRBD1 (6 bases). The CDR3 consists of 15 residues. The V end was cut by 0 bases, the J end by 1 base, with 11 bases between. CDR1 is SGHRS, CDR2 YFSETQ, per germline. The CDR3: CASSLAGGLSYEQYF. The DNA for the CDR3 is TGCGCCAGCAGCTTGGCTGGGGGCTTGTCCTACGAGCAGTACTTC.

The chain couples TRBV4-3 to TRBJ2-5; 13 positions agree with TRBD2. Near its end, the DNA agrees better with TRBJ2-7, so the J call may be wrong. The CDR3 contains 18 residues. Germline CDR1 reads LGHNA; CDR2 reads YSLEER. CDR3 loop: CASSQDRTSGGPGGEQYF. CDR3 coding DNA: TGCGCCAGCAGCCAAGATCGGACTAGCGGGGGTCCGGGTGGCGAGCAGTACTTC.

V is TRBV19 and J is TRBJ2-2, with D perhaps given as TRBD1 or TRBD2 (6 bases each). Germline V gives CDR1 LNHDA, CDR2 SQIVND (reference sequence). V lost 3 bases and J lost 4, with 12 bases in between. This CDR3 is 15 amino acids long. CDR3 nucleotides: TGTGCCAGTAGTATTTCCAGGGGAGGCACCGGGGAGCTGTTTTTT. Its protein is CASSISRGGTGELFF.

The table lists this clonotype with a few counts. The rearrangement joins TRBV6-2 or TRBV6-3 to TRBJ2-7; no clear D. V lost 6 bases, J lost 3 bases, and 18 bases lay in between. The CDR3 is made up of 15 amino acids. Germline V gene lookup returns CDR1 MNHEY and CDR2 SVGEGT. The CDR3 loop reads CASSHRSLSHYEQYF. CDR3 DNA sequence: TGTGCCAGCAGCCACCGGAGCCTTAGCCACTACGAGCAGTACTTC.

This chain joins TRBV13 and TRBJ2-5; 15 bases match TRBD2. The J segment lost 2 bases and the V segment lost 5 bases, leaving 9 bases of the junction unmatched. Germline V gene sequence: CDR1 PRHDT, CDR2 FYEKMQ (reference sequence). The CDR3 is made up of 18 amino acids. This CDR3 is CASSLSGTSGGLQETQYF. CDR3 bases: TGTGCCAGCAGCCTATCCGGGACTAGCGGGGGGCTACAAGAGACCCAGTACTTC.

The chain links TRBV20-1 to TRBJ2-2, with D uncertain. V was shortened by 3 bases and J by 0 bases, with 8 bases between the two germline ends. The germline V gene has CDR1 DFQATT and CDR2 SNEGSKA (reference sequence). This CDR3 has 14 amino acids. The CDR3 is CSASPSTNTGELFF. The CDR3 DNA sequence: TGCAGTGCTAGTCCCAGCACGAACACCGGGGAGCTGTTTTTT.

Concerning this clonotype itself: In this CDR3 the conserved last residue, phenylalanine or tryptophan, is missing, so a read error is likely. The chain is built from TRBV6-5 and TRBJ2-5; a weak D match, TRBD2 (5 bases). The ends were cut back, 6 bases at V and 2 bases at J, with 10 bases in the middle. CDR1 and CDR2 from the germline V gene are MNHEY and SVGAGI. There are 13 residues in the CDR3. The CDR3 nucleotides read TGTGCCAGCAGCCTACTAGAGCAAGAGACCCAGTACCTC. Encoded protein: CASSLLEQETQYL.

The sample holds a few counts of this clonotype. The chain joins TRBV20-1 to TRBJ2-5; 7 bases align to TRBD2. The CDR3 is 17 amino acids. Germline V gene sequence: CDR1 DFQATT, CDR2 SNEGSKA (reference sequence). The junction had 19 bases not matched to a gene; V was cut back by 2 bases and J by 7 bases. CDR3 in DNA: TGCAGTGCTAGATGGGGTGTCGCGGGAGTCGGTCGCGGGACCCAGTACTTC. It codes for CSARWGVAGVGRGTQYF.

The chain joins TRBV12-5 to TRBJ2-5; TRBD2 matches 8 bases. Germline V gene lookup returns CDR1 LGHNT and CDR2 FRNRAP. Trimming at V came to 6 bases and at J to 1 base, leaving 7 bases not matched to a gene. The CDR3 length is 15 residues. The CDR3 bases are TGTGCTAGTGGACCCGGGACTAGGGTCCAAGAGACCCAGTACTTC. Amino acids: CASGPGTRVQETQYF.

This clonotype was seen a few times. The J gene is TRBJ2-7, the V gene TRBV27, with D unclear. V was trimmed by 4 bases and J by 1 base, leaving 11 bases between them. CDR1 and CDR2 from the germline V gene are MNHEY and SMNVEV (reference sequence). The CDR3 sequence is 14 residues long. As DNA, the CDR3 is TGTGCCAGCAGTTCTTATTATGGATCCTACGAGCAGTACTTC. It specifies CASSSYYGSYEQYF.

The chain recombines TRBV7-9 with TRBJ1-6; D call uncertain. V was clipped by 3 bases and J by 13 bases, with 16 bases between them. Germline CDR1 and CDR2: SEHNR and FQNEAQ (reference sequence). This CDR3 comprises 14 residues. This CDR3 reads CASSFSPTGSPLHF. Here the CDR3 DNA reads TGTGCCAGCAGCTTTAGCCCGACCGGTTCTCCCCTCCACTTT.